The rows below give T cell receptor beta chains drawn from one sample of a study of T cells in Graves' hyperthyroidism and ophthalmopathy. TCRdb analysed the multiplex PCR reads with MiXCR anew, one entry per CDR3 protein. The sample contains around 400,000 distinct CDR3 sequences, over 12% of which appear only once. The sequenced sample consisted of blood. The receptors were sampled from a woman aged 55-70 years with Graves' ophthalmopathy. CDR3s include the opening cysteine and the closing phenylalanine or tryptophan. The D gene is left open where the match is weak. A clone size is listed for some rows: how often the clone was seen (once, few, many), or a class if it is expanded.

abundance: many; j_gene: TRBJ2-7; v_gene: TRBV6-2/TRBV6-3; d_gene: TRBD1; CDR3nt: TGTGCCATCGGGGACAGGGATGGCTACGAGCAGTACTTC; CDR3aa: CAIGDRDGYEQYF
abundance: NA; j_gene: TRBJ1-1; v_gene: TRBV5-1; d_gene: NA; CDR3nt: TGCGCCAGCAGCCCGGGGGGGGGCGAAACTGAAGCTTTCTTT; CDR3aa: CASSPGGGETEAFF
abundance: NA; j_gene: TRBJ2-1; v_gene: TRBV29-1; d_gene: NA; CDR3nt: TGCAGCGCCCAAAACTACAATGAGCAGTTCTTC; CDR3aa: CSAQNYNEQFF
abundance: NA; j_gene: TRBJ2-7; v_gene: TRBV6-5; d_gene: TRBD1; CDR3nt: TGTGCCAGCAGATACCAGACAGGGGCTAGCGAGCAGTACTTC; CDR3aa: CASRYQTGASEQYF
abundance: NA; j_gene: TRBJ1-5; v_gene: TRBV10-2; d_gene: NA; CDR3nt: TGCGCCAGCAGTGAGTCGGGGGGTTCCCAGCCCCAGCATTTT; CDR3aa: CASSESGGSQPQHF
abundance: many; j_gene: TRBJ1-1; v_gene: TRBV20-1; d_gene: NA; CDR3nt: TGCAGTGCTAGAGCATTGTGGGGCCAAAACACTGAAGCTTTCTTT; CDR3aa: CSARALWGQNTEAFF
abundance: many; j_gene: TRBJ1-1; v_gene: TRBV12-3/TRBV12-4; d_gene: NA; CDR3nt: TGTGCCAGCAGTTTGGGGAACACTGAAGCTTTCTTT; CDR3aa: CASSLGNTEAFF
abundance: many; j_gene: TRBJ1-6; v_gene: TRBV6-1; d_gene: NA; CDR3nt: TGTGCCAGCAGTGAAGCCGGGGGGAATTCACCCCTCCACTTT; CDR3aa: CASSEAGGNSPLHF
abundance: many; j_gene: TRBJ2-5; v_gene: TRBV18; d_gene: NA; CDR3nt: TGTGCCAGCTCACCACCTAGCGGCCAAGAGACCCAGTACTTC; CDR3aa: CASSPPSGQETQYF
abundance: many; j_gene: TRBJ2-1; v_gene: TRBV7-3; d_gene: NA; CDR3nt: TGTGCCAGCAGCTTAAGGGGAGGTGCCTACAATGAGCAGTTCTTC; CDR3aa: CASSLRGGAYNEQFF
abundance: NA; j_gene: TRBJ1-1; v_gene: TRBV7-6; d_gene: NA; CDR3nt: TGTGCCAGCAGCGCAACAGGGAGAATGAACACTGAAGCTTTCTTT; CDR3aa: CASSATGRMNTEAFF
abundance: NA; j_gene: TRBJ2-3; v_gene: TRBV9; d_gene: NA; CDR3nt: TGTGCCAGCAGCGTAGAAGAAAATACGCAGTATTTT; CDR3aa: CASSVEENTQYF
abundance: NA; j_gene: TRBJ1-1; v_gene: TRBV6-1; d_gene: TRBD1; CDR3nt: TGTGCCAGTATAACCCAGGGGGACCTGAACACTGAAGCTTTCTTT; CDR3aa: CASITQGDLNTEAFF
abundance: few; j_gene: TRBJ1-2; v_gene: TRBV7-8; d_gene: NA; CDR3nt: TGTGCCAGCAGCTTAGACAGATTCCCTAACTATGGCTACACCTTC; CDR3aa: CASSLDRFPNYGYTF
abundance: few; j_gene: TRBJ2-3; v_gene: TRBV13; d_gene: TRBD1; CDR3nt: TGTGCCAGCAGCCCCAACAGGGGCTGGGGCACAGATACGCAGTATTTT; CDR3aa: CASSPNRGWGTDTQYF
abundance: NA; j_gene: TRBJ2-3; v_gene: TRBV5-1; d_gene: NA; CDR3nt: TGCGCCAGCAGCTTTATGTCGGGGAGCACAGATACGCAGTATTTT; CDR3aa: CASSFMSGSTDTQYF
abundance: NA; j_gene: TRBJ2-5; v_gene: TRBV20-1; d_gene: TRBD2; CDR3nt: TGCAGTGCTAGGGGACTAGCGGGACAACGATACCAAGAGACCCAGTACTTC; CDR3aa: CSARGLAGQRYQETQYF
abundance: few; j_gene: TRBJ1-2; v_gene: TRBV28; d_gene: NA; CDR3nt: TGTGCCAGCAGTTCCCCGGGGGTAGGCTACACCTTC; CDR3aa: CASSSPGVGYTF
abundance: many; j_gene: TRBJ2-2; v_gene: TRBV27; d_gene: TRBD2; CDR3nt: TGTGCCAGCAACTTAGCGGGAGGGCCAAGGACCGGGGAGCTGTTTTTT; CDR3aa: CASNLAGGPRTGELFF
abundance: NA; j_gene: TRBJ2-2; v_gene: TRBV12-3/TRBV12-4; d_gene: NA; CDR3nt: TGTGCCAGCAGTTTCGCCAGGGTACAAACCGGGGAGCTGTTTTTT; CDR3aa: CASSFARVQTGELFF
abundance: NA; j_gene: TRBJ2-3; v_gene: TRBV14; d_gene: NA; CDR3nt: TGTGCCAGCAGCCAACTTACAGGGCTAGGAACAGATACGCAGTATTTT; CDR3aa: CASSQLTGLGTDTQYF
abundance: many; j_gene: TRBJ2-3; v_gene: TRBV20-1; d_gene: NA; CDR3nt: TGCAGTGCTGCAATCAGGGGTGGGACAGATACGCAGTATTTT; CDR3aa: CSAAIRGGTDTQYF
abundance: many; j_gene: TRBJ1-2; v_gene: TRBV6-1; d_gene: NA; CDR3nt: TGTGCCAGCAGTGAAGGAGGGGCCTGGGGCTACACCTTC; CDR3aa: CASSEGGAWGYTF
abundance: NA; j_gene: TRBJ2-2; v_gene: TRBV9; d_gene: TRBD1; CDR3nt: TGTGCCAGCAGCGTATCCTCAAGTGGACAGGGGTCCGGGGAGCTGTTTTTT; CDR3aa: CASSVSSSGQGSGELFF
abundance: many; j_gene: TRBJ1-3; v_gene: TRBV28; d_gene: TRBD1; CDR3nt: TGTGCCAGCGGCTCAGGACAGGGTGACACCATATATTTT; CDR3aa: CASGSGQGDTIYF
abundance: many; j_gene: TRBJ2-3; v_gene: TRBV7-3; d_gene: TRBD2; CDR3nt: TGTGCCAGCAGCCGCGCGGGACTAGCGGGCACAGATACGCAGTATTTT; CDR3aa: CASSRAGLAGTDTQYF
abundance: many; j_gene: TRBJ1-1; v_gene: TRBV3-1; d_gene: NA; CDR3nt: TGTGCCAGCAGCCAGAGGACGCAAGGGAAGGAAGCTTTCTTT; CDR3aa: CASSQRTQGKEAFF
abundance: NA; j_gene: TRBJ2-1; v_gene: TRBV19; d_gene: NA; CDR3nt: TGTGCCAGTACCTCGAGGAGGGAAGCGGATGAGCAGTTCTTC; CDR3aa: CASTSRREADEQFF
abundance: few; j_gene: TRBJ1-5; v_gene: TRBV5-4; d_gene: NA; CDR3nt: TGTGCCAGCAGCTTGGTCTCCAGTAATCAGCCCCAGCATTTT; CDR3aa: CASSLVSSNQPQHF
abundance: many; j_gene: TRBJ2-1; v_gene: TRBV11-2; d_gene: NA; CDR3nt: TGTGCCAGCAGCTTAGTAGCCTTAGTCTCCTACAATGAGCAGTTCTTC; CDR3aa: CASSLVALVSYNEQFF
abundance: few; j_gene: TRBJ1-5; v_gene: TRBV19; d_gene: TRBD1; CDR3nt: TGTGCCAGTAGTATGATGGGACAGACCCATCAGCCCCAGCATTTT; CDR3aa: CASSMMGQTHQPQHF
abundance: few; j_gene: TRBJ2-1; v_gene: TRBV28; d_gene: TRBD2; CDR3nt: TGTGCCAGCAGTTCATCCGGGACTAGCGCGAATGAGCAGTTCTTC; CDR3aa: CASSSSGTSANEQFF
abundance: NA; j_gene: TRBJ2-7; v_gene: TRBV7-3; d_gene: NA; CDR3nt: TGTGCCAGCAGCTTAATCCCCCAGGGCGAGCAGTACTTC; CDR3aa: CASSLIPQGEQYF
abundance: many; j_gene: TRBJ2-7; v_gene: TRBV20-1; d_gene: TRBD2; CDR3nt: TGCAGTGCTAAGACTAGCGGACGCTACGAGCAGTACTTC; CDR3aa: CSAKTSGRYEQYF
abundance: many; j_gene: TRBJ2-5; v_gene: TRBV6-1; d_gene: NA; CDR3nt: TGTGCCAGCAGTTCTCGGGGTAGCGGCCAAGAGACCCAGTACTTC; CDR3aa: CASSSRGSGQETQYF
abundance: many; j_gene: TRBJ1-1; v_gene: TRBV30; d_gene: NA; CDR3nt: TGTGCCTGGAGTGTATCAGGTTTGGGGCCCGAAGCTTTCTTT; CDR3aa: CAWSVSGLGPEAFF
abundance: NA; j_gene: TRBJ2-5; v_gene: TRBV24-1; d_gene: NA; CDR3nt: TGTGCCACCAGTGATCCTGGAGAACCTCGGGAGACCCAGTACTTC; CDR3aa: CATSDPGEPRETQYF
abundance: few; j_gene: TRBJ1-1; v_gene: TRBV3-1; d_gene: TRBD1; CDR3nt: TGTGCCAGCAGCCAAGCAAGGGGGCTCGGGAACACTGAAGCTTTCTTT; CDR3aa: CASSQARGLGNTEAFF
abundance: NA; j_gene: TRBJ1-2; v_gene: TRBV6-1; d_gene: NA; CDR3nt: TGTGCCAGCAGTGAATTTGGGGGTCGGGTGGGCTACACCTTC; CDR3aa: CASSEFGGRVGYTF
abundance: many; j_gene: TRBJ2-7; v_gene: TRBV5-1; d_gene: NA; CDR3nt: TGCGCCAGCAGAAAAGGGTCACTCTACGAGCAGTACTTC; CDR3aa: CASRKGSLYEQYF
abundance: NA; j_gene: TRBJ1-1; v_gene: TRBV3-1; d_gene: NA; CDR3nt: TGTGCCAGCAGCCAAGATTCGGCCCGTACTGAAGCTTTCTTT; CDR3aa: CASSQDSARTEAFF
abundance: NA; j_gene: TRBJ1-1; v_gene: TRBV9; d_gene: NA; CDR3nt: TGTGCCAGCAGCGTAGGAGGACTGGGGGCCACTGAAGCTTTCTTT; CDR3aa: CASSVGGLGATEAFF
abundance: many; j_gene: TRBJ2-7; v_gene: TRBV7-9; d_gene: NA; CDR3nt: TGTGCCAGCAGCTTAGCGGGAGTCACCTACGAGCAGTACTTC; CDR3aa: CASSLAGVTYEQYF
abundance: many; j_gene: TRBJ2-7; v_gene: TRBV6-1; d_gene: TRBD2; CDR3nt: TGTGCCAGCAGTGTCCTACTAGCGGGACCGAGCGAGCAGTACTTC; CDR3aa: CASSVLLAGPSEQYF
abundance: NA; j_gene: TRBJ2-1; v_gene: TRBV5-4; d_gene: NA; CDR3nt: TGTGCCAGCAGTCCGGACCTAGCGCCTTCCTACAATGAGCAGTTCTTC; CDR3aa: CASSPDLAPSYNEQFF
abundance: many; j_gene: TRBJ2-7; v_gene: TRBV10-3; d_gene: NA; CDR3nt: TGTGCCATCAGTGAAATGGGGGGGCCCTACGAGCAGTACTTC; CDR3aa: CAISEMGGPYEQYF
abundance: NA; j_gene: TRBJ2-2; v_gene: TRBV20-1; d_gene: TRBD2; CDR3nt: TGCAGTGCGCCCCCAGCGGGAGGATTTCACACCGGGGAGCTGTTTTTT; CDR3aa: CSAPPAGGFHTGELFF
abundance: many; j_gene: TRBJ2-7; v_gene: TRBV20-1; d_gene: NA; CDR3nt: TGCAGTGCTAGTCAGAGATCCTACTACGAGCAGTACTTC; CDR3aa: CSASQRSYYEQYF
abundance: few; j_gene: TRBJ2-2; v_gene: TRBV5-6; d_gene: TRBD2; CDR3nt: TGTGCCAGCGGACCCTGGGGGGGTGGCGGGGAGCTGTTTTTT; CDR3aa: CASGPWGGGGELFF
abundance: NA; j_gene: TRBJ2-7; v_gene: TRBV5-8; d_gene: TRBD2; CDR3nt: TGTGCCAGCAGCTTCGGAGCGGGAGATTACGAGCAGTACTTC; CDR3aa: CASSFGAGDYEQYF
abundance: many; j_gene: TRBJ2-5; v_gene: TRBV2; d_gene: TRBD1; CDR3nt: TGTGCCAGCAGTCAGGGGGAACAAGAGACCCAGTACTTC; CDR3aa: CASSQGEQETQYF